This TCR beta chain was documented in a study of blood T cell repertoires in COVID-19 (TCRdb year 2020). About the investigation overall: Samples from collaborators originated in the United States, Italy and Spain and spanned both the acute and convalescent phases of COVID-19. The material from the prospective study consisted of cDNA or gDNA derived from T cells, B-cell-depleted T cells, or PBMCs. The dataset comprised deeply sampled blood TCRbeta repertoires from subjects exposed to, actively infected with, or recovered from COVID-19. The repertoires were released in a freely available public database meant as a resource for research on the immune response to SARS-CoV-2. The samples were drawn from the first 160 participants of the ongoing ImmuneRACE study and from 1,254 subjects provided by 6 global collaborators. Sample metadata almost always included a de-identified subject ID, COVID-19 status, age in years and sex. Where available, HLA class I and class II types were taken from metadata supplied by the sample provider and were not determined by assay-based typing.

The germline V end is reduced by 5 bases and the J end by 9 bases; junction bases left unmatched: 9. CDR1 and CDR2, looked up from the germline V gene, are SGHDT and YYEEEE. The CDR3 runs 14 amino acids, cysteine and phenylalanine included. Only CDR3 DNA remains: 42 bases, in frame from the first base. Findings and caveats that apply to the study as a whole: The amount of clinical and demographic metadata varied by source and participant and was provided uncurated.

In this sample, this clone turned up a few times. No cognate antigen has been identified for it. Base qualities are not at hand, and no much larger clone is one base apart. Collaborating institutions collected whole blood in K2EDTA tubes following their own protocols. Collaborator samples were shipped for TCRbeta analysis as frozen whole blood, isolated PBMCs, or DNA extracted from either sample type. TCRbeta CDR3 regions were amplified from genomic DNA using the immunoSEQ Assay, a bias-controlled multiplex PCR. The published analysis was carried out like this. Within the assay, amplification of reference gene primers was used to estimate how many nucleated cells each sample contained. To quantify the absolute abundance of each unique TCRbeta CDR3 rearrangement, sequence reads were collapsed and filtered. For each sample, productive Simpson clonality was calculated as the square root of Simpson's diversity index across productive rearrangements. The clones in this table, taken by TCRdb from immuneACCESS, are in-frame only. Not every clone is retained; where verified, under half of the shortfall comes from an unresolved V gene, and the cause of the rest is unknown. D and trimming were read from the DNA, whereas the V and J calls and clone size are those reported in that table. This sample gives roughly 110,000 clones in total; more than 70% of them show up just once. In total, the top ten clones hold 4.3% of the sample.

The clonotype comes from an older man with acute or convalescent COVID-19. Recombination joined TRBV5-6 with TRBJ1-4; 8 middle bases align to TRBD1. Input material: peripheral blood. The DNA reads TGTGCCAGCAGACAGACAGGGGACGGGAAAAAACTGTTTTTT. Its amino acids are CASRQTGDGKKLFF.